Following are 24 T cell receptor beta chains from one sample sequenced in a study of T cell responses to AZD1222 COVID-19 vaccine. Some clones are missing from TCRdb's copy, which holds only in-frame ones; the method was immunoSEQ multiplex PCR. The sample comprises 160,000 or so clones, approximately 90% of which are singletons, and 1.5% to 2% rests with the top ten. The sample consisted of peripheral blood, taken on day 0 of AZD1222 vaccination. These receptors originate from an adult in good health.

The rearrangement uses TRBV24-1 and TRBJ2-1; D unresolved. This CDR3 is 14 amino acids long. The V gene lost 4 bases and the J gene lost 8 bases, with 14 bases spanning the gap. Germline CDR1 is KGHDR and CDR2 is SFDVKD. The CDR3 here is CATSDPFGLDEQFF. CDR3 nucleotides: TGTGCCACCAGTGACCCTTTTGGGTTAGATGAGCAGTTCTTC.

V usage is TRBV28 and J usage is TRBJ2-1; D is ambiguous. CDR3 length equals 13 residues. V dropped 10 bases and J dropped 0 bases, with 10 bases sitting between them. From germline, CDR1 is MDHEN and CDR2 SYDVKM. The CDR3: CATDLSSYNEQFF. The CDR3 DNA is TGTGCCACGGATCTTAGCTCCTACAATGAGCAGTTCTTC.

This clone came up once. J is TRBJ2-1 and V is TRBV28; 10 nucleotides line up with TRBD2. J gave up 7 bases and V 1 base, and 13 bases lay outside the gene matches. Germline CDR1 is MDHEN and CDR2 is SYDVKM. The CDR3 runs to 18 residues. The chain's CDR3 is CASSLFSSLAGVRNEQFF. CDR3 sequence (DNA): TGTGCCAGCAGTTTATTTAGTAGCCTAGCGGGAGTCCGTAATGAGCAGTTCTTC.

The chain has TRBV6-1 and TRBJ1-6; tentatively, D is TRBD1 (5 bases). Germline V gives CDR1 MNHNS, CDR2 SASEGT. V was cut by 1 base and J by 9 bases, with 13 bases left in between. The CDR3 has 15 residues. In DNA form, the CDR3 reads TGTGCCAGCAGTGAAGTAGGGGCTAACACTTCACCCCTCCACTTT. It translates to CASSEVGANTSPLHF.

V usage is TRBV27 and J usage is TRBJ2-7; D is ambiguous. V shed 5 bases and J shed 0 bases, with 5 bases lying between them. The CDR3 length is 12 residues. Germline CDR1 MNHEY, CDR2 SMNVEV (reference sequence). The CDR3 region is CASSLSSYEQYF. The CDR3 coding sequence is TGTGCCAGCAGTCTCAGCTCCTACGAGCAGTACTTC.

The chain couples TRBV19 to TRBJ1-5, with D uncertain. The ends were cut back, 5 bases at V and 6 bases at J, with 14 bases in the middle. The CDR3 runs 14 residues. Germline CDR1 reads LNHDA; CDR2 reads SQIVND (reference sequence). CDR3 bases: TGTGCCAGTAGTGGTCAAGGGCGCGGTCAGCCCCAGCATTTT. Translating it yields CASSGQGRGQPQHF.

The chain combines TRBV28 with TRBJ1-1, with D uncertain. This CDR3 has 12 residues. The V end lost 1 base, the J end lost 7 bases, and 7 bases lay between the germline ends. Germline loops: CDR1 MDHEN, CDR2 SYDVKM. As DNA, the CDR3 is TGTGCCAGCAGTTTATTCCGAGTTGAAGCTTTCTTT. Residues: CASSLFRVEAFF.

This chain connects TRBV19 to TRBJ2-1; TRBD1 might be the D (5 bases). The CDR3 has 13 residues. CDR1 and CDR2 from the germline V gene are LNHDA and SQIVND (reference sequence). Trimming removed 5 bases from V and 8 bases from J, with 13 bases in between. The CDR3 here is CASSLGALDEQFF. CDR3 sequence (DNA): TGTGCCAGTAGTCTAGGGGCATTGGATGAGCAGTTCTTC. Full variable domain (remainder filled in from reference TRBV19 and TRBJ2-1): DGGITQSPKYLFRKEGQNVTLSCEQNLNHDAMYWYRQDPGQGLRLIYYSQIVNDFQKGDIAEGYSVSREKKESFPLTVTSAQKNPTAFYLCASSLGALDEQFFGPGTRLTVL.

The chain recombines TRBV4-2 with TRBJ2-1; D may be TRBD2 (5 bases). V lost 1 base and J 5 bases, leaving 15 bases between the germline ends. The CDR3 contains 16 residues. Germline V gives CDR1 LGHNA, CDR2 YNFKEQ. The CDR3 sequence is CASSQGVGDTDNEQFF. The CDR3 nucleotides are TGTGCCAGCAGCCAAGGGGTCGGGGATACCGACAATGAGCAGTTCTTC.

The chain couples TRBV11-2 to TRBJ2-5, with TRBD2 matching over 10 bases. CDR3 length: 15 residues. From germline, CDR1 is SGHAT and CDR2 FQNNGV. V shed 3 bases, J shed 3 bases, and the junction held 4 bases outside the gene matches. CDR3 DNA: TGTGCCAGCAGCTTTAGCGGGAGGATCGAAGAGACCCAGTACTTC. Translated: CASSFSGRIEETQYF.

This chain links TRBV11-2 with TRBJ2-5; perhaps TRBD1 as D (6 bases). CDR3 length: 14 residues. V lost 5 bases and J 1 base, leaving 11 bases between the germline ends. The V gene's germline CDR1 is SGHAT and CDR2 FQNNGV. The chain's CDR3 is CASSITGRQETQYF. In DNA, the CDR3 is TGTGCCAGCAGCATCACAGGGCGCCAAGAGACCCAGTACTTC. Full variable domain (rest looked up from reference TRBV11-2 and TRBJ2-5): EAGVAQSPRYKIIEKRQSVAFWCNPISGHATLYWYQQILGQGPKLLIQFQNNGVVDDSQLPKDRFSAERLKGVDSTLKIQPAKLEDSAVYLCASSITGRQETQYFGPGTRLLVL.

The chain couples TRBV4-3 to TRBJ1-1; no clear D. The germline V gene encodes CDR1 LGHNA and CDR2 YSLEER. The CDR3 contains 14 residues. The V gene lost 0 bases and the J gene lost 2 bases, with 7 bases spanning the gap. The CDR3 DNA reads as TGCGCCAGCAGCCAAGAGCACAGTAACACTGAAGCTTTCTTT. This codes for CASSQEHSNTEAFF.

J is TRBJ1-1 and V is TRBV4-3; D remains ambiguous. CDR1 and CDR2 (germline): LGHNA, YSLEER. The CDR3 has 14 amino acids. Trimming cost V 1 base and J 1 base, with 7 bases left between them. The chain's CDR3 is CASSQVEGNTEAFF. The CDR3 DNA reads TGCGCCAGCAGCCAAGTGGAGGGGAACACTGAAGCTTTCTTT.

The V call is TRBV11-2, the J call TRBJ2-7; no clear D gene. The V and J ends lost 1 base and 4 bases respectively, with 11 bases between them. Germline V gene sequence: CDR1 SGHAT, CDR2 FQNNGV. The CDR3 covers 14 residues. The CDR3 protein is CASSLAPVGYEQYF. In DNA, the CDR3 is TGTGCCAGCAGCTTAGCCCCCGTAGGGTACGAGCAGTACTTC. Variable domain in full (rest from reference TRBV11-2 and TRBJ2-7): EAGVAQSPRYKIIEKRQSVAFWCNPISGHATLYWYQQILGQGPKLLIQFQNNGVVDDSQLPKDRFSAERLKGVDSTLKIQPAKLEDSAVYLCASSLAPVGYEQYFGPGTRLTVT.

The chain uses TRBV19 and TRBJ2-2; D uncertain. The germline gives CDR1 LNHDA, CDR2 SQIVND (reference sequence). The CDR3 consists of 11 residues. Trimming took off 6 bases at V and 4 bases at J, with 3 bases between the two ends. CDR3 DNA sequence: TGTGCCAGTAGCCTCACCGGGGAGCTGTTTTTT. This translates into CASSLTGELFF.

The CDR3 region is CASHREGQPQHF. In nucleotides, the CDR3 is TGTGCCAGCCACAGGGAGGGGCAGCCCCAGCATTTT. The rearrangement links TRBV2 to TRBJ1-5, with a tentative D call TRBD1 (6 bases). Per germline, CDR1 SNHLY and CDR2 FYNNEI. V lost 8 bases, J lost 7 bases, and 12 bases lay in between. The length of the CDR3 is 12 residues. Complete variable domain (other parts from reference TRBV2 and TRBJ1-5): EPEVTQTPSHQVTQMGQEVILRCVPISNHLYFYWYRQILGQKVEFLVSFYNNEISEKSEIFDDQFSVERPDGSNFTLKIRSTKLEDSAMYFCASHREGQPQHFGDGTRLSIL.

The chain links TRBV10-3 to TRBJ2-7, with 7 bases identical to TRBD1. The CDR3 sequence is 14 residues long. The germline gives CDR1 ENHRY, CDR2 SYGVKD. The junction had 6 bases not matched to a gene; V was cut back by 7 bases and J by 0 bases. CDR3 nucleotides: TGTGCCATCACTTTGGACAGGAGCTCCTACGAGCAGTACTTC. Translating it yields CAITLDRSSYEQYF.

This chain uses TRBV19 with TRBJ1-1; D perhaps matches TRBD1 (6 bases). This CDR3 comprises 14 residues. Germline V gene lookup returns CDR1 LNHDA and CDR2 SQIVND (reference sequence). Trimming cost V 3 bases and J 6 bases, with 14 bases left between them. The CDR3 sequence is CASSMPRGGAEAFF. CDR3 sequence (DNA): TGTGCCAGTAGTATGCCCAGGGGAGGGGCTGAAGCTTTCTTT.

This clone was recorded only once. J is TRBJ1-1 and V is TRBV7-2, with 8 nucleotides matching TRBD1. CDR1 and CDR2 from the germline V gene are SGHTA and FQGNSA. Trimming removed 2 bases from V and 7 bases from J; junction bases left unmatched: 3. The CDR3 length is 13 residues. CDR3 sequence reads: CASSLSGGNEAFF. CDR3 coding DNA: TGTGCCAGCAGCTTATCAGGGGGCAATGAAGCTTTCTTT.

This chain's CDR3 is CASSYQGLALWFF. In DNA form, the CDR3 reads TGTGCCAGCAGTTACCAGGGACTAGCGTTGTGGTTCTTC. The V gene is TRBV6-2 or TRBV6-3, the J gene TRBJ2-1, with 10 positions matching TRBD2. The J segment lost 15 bases and the V segment lost 2 bases, leaving 7 bases of the junction unmatched. Looked up from germline, CDR1 is MNHEY and CDR2 is SVGEGT. The CDR3 length is 13 residues.

This rearrangement joins TRBV24-1 to TRBJ1-5, with D perhaps TRBD1 (5 bases). The CDR3 has 15 residues. From germline, CDR1 is KGHDR and CDR2 SFDVKD. Trimming pared 2 bases from V and 2 bases from J, leaving 9 bases between. CDR3 region: CATSDSVGGNQPQHF. The CDR3 nucleotides read TGTGCCACCAGTGATTCAGTAGGGGGCAATCAGCCCCAGCATTTT.

This clone has a single count. The chain joins TRBV10-1 to TRBJ2-1; 7 nucleotides agree with TRBD2. Germline lookup yields CDR1 WNHNN and CDR2 SYGVQD (reference sequence). This CDR3 has 13 amino acids. V was pared by 7 bases and J by 8 bases, with 8 bases of the junction left unmatched. The CDR3 protein is CASTPLSGDEQFF. In nucleotides, the CDR3 is TGCGCCAGCACCCCTTTGAGCGGGGATGAGCAGTTCTTC.

The chain is built from TRBV11-1 and TRBJ2-3, with TRBD1 matching 11 bases. V shed 8 bases and J 6 bases; nucleotides not matched to a gene: 7. The CDR3 has 14 residues. CDR1 SGHAT and CDR2 FQDESV come from the germline V gene (reference sequence). CDR3 residues: CASWTGGAGDTQYF. CDR3 nucleotides: TGTGCCAGCTGGACAGGGGGCGCAGGTGATACGCAGTATTTT.

The chain uses TRBV19 and TRBJ1-5; D is unclear. Trimming shortened V by 5 bases and J by 6 bases, and 11 bases separated the two germline ends. Germline CDR1 LNHDA, CDR2 SQIVND (reference sequence). The CDR3 runs to 13 residues. The CDR3 bases are TGTGCCAGTAGTCTGGCTTGGAGTCAGCCCCAGCATTTT. It encodes CASSLAWSQPQHF.